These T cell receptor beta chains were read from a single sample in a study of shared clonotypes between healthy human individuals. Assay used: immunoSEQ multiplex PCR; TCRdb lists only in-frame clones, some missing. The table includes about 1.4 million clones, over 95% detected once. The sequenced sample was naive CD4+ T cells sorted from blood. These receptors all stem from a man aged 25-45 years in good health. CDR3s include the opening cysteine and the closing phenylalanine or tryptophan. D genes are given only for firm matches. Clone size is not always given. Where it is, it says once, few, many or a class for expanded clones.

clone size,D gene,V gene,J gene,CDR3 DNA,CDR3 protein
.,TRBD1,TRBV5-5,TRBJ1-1,TGTGCCAGCAGACATACAGGGGCTGGCACTGAAGCTTTCTTT,CASRHTGAGTEAFF
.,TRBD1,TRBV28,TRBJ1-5,TGTGCCAGCAGTCAAAGACAGGGTTTCTTTCAGCCCCAGCATTTT,CASSQRQGFFQPQHF
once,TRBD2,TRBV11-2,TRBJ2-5,TGTGCCAGCAGCTCGTACGGGAGGAAGACCCAGTACTTC,CASSSYGRKTQYF
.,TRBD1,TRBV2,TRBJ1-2,TGTGCCGGAAGACAGGGGCTAGGTGGCTACACCTTC,CAGRQGLGGYTF
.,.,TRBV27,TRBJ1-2,TGTGCCAGCAGTCTGTTGGGGGCCAACTATGGCTACACCTTC,CASSLLGANYGYTF
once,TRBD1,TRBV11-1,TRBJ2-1,TGTGCCAGCAGCTCGACAGGGTGGTCTGGCCGAGACTACAATGAGCAGTTCTTC,CASSSTGWSGRDYNEQFF
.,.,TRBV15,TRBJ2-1,TGTGCCACCAGCAGAGTCCAGTCAGGGATAGGGGGGGACAATGAGCAGTTCTTC,CATSRVQSGIGGDNEQFF
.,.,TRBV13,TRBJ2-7,TGTGCCAGCAGCTCCGACTCGGTCAAACGCTCCTACGAGCAGTACTTC,CASSSDSVKRSYEQYF
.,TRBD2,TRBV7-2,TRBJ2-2,TGTGCCAGCAGCTTAGCGGGACTAGGGAACACCGGGGAGCTGTTTTTT,CASSLAGLGNTGELFF
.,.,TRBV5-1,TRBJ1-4,TGCGCCAGCAGCTTGGGTCAGCCGGAGAAAAAACTGTTTTTT,CASSLGQPEKKLFF
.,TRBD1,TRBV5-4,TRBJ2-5,TGTGCCAGCAGCTTCCCGGGACAGGGTCGAGAGACCCAGTACTTC,CASSFPGQGRETQYF
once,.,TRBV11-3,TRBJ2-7,TGTGCCAGCAGCCGGGACTCGAACTACGAGCAGTACTTC,CASSRDSNYEQYF
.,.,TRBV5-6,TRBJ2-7,TGTGCCAGCAGCTTGCAATCCTACGAGCAGTACTTC,CASSLQSYEQYF
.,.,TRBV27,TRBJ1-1,TGTGCCAGCAGTTCCTCCCCGAACCTTGCTTTCTTT,CASSSSPNLAFF
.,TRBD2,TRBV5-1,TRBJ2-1,TGCGCCAGCAGCTTCCCCATCTCTACTAGCGTAACCTACAATGAGCAGTTCTTC,CASSFPISTSVTYNEQFF
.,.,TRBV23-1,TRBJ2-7,TGCGCCAGCAGTCTATTCGAGGTAGGGCTCGGGGTCTACGAGCAGTACTTC,CASSLFEVGLGVYEQYF
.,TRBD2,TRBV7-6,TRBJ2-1,TGTGCCAGCAGCTCACAAGGGGGTAGCGGGAACTCCTACAATGAGCAGTTCTTC,CASSSQGGSGNSYNEQFF
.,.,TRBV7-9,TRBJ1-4,TGTGCCAGCAGCTTCAGGGTGGCTAATGAAAAACTGTTTTTT,CASSFRVANEKLFF
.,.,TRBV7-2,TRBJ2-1,TGTGCCAGCAGCTTAGGTCGAGGTCTCTCCTACAATGAGCAGTTCTTC,CASSLGRGLSYNEQFF
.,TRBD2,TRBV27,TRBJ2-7,TGTGCCAGCATGGGACTAACCACCTACGAGCAGTACTTC,CASMGLTTYEQYF
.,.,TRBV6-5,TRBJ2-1,TGTGCCAGCAGTTATTGGGGGGTTAACCCTACCCATGAGCAGTTCTTC,CASSYWGVNPTHEQFF
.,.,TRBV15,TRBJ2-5,TGTGCCACCAGCAGAGAGGGACGGAGGGAGACCCAGTACTTC,CATSREGRRETQYF
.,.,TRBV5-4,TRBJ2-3,TGTGCCAGCAGCCGCCGGGCCGCTACAGATACGCAGTATTTT,CASSRRAATDTQYF
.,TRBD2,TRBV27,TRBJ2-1,TGTGCCAGCAGTTCCTCCGGGACTAGCGTTGCAAATGAGCAGTTCTTC,CASSSSGTSVANEQFF